The present T cell receptor (beta chain) was sequenced within a study of blood T cell repertoires in COVID-19. Study-level information: Nucleic acid was either cDNA or gDNA, and it came from T cells, B-cell-depleted T cells, or PBMCs.

This clone was counted a single time. In germline, CDR1 is LNHDA, CDR2 SQIVND (reference sequence). J gave up 6 bases and V 5 bases, and 8 bases lay outside the gene matches. CDR3 length equals 15 residues. Original processing methods: Scientists estimated how many nucleated cells there were by amplifying reference gene primers. Measured with immunoSEQ multiplex PCR; TCRdb has only the in-frame clones, and not every one. V and J calls plus clone size are reproduced from that table; the DNA served to infer D and trimming. The repertoire consists of more than 95,000 clones, with around 70% occurring once and the leading ten covering 6%. Seattle participants joined during active infection and were tracked over time.

The sequencing sample was made of peripheral blood. This clonotype was obtained from a man at least 80 years old with COVID-19, enrolled during active disease. The rearrangement uses TRBV19 and TRBJ1-1; 11 bases fit TRBD1. CDR3 region: CASSSLGQGASEAFF. CDR3 DNA: TGTGCCAGTAGTTCCCTTGGACAGGGGGCCTCTGAAGCTTTCTTT.